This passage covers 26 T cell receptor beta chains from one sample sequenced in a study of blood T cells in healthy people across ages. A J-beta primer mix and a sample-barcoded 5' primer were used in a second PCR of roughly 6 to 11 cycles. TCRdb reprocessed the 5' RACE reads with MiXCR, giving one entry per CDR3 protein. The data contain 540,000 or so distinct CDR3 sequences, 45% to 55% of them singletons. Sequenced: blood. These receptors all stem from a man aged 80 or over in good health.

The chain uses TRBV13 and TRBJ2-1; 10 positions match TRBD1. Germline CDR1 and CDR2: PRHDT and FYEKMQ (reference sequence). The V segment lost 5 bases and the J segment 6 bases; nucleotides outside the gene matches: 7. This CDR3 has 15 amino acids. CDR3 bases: TGTGCCAGCAGCATCCGGGACAGGGGCGGCAATGAGCAGTTCTTC. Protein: CASSIRDRGGNEQFF.

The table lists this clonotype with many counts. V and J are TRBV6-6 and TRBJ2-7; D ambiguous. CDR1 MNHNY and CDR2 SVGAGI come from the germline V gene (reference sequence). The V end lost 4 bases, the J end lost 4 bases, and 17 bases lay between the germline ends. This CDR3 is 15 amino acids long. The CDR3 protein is CASSSGPNGPYEQYF. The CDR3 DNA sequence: TGTGCCAGCAGTTCCGGACCAAACGGACCTTACGAGCAGTACTTC.

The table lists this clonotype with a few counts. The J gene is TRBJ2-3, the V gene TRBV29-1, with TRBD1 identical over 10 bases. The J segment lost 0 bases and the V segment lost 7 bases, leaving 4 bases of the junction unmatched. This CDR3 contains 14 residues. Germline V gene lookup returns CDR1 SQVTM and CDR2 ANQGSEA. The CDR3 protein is CSGMTGGSTDTQYF. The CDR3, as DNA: TGCAGCGGGATGACAGGGGGCAGCACAGATACGCAGTATTTT.

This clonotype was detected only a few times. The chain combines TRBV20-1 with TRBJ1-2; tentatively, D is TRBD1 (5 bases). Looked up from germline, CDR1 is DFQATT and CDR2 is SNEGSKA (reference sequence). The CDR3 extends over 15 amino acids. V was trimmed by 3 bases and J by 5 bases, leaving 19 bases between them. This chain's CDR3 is CSASKDTTAGYGYTF. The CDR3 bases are TGCAGTGCTAGTAAGGACACGACGGCGGGATATGGCTACACCTTC.

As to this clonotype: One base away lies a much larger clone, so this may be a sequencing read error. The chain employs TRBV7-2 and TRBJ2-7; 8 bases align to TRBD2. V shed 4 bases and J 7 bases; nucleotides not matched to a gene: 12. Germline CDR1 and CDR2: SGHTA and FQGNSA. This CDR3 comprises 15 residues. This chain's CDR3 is CASSSSGSSYNEQYF. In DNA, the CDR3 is TGTGCCAGCAGCTCCAGCGGGAGCTCCTACAATGAGCAGTACTTC.

The CDR3 sequence is CASSAHQGREKLFF. The CDR3 DNA reads TGTGCCAGCAGTGCCCATCAGGGGAGAGAAAAACTGTTTTTT. This chain joins TRBV2 and TRBJ1-4, with a weak D call TRBD1 (6 bases). This CDR3 is 14 amino acids long. The germline V and J ends were trimmed by 4 bases and 8 bases, with 14 bases remaining between them. CDR1 and CDR2 (germline): SNHLY, FYNNEI.

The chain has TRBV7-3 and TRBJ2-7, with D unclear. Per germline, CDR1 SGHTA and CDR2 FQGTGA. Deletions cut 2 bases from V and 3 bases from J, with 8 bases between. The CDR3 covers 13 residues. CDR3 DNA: TGTGCCAGCAGCTTAGAAGCCTTCTACGAGCAGTACTTC. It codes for CASSLEAFYEQYF.

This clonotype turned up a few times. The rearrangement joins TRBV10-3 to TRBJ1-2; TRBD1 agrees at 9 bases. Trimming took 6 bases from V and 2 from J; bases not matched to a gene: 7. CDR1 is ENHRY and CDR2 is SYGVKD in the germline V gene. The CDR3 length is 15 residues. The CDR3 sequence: CAIRPGQGVNYGYTF. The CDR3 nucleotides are TGTGCCATCAGGCCGGGACAGGGTGTCAACTATGGCTACACCTTC.

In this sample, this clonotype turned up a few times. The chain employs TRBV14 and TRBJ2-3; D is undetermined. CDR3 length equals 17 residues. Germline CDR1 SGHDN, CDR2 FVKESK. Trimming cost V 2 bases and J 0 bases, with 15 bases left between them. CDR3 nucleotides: TGTGCCAGCAGCCAACGGACGGGTTTGGGGAGCACAGATACGCAGTATTTT. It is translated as CASSQRTGLGSTDTQYF.

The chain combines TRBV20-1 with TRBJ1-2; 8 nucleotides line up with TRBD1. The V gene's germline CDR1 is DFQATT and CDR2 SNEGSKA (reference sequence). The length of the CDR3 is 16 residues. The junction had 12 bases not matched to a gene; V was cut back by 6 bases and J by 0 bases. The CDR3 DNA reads TGCAGTGCCAAAAGACAGGGGCCGGGGACTAACTATGGCTACACCTTC. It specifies CSAKRQGPGTNYGYTF.

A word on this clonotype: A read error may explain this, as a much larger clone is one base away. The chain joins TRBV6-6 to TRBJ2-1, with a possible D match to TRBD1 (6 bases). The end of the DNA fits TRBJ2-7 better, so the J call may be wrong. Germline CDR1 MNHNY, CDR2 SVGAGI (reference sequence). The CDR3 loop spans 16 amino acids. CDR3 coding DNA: TGTGCCAGCAGTTACCGACAGGCTATTTCCTACAATGAGCAGTACTTC. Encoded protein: CASSYRQAISYNEQYF.

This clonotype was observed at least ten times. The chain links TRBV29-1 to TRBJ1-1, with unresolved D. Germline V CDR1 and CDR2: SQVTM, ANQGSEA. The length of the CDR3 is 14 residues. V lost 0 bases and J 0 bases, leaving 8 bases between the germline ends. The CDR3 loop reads CSVEDPGVNTEAFF. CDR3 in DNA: TGCAGCGTTGAAGATCCTGGCGTGAACACTGAAGCTTTCTTT.

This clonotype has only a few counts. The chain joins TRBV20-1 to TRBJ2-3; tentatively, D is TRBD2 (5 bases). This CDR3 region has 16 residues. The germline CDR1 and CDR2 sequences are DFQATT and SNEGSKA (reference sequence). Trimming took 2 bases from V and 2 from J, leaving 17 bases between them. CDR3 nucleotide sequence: TGCAGTGCTAGACCTAAGCGGCGGCGAGACACAGATACGCAGTATTTT. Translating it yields CSARPKRRRDTDTQYF.

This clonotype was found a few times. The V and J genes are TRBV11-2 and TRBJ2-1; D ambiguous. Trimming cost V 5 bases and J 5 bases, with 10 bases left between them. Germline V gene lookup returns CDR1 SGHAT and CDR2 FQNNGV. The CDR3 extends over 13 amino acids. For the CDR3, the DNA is TGTGCCAGCAGCCCCACTGGCCACAATGAGCAGTTCTTC. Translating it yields CASSPTGHNEQFF.

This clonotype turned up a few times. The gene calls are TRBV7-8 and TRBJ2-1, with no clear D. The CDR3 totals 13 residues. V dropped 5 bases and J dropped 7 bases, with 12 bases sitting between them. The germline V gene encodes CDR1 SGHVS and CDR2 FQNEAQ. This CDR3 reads CASSPQRRNEQFF. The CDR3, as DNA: TGTGCCAGCAGCCCCCAGCGAAGAAATGAGCAGTTCTTC. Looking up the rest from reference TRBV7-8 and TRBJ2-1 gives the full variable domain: GAGVSQSPRYKVAKRGQDVALRCDPISGHVSLFWYQQALGQGPEFLTYFQNEAQLDKSGLPSDRFFAERPEGSVSTLKIQRTQQEDSAVYLCASSPQRRNEQFFGPGTRLTVL.

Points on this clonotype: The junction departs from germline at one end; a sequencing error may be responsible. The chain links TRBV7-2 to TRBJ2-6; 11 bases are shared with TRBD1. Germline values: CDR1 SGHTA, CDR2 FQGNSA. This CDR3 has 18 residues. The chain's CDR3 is CASSRRTGGLGGTNVLTF. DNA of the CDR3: TGTGCCAGCAGCCGGAGGACAGGGGGCCTTGGTGGGACCAACGTCCTGACTTTC.

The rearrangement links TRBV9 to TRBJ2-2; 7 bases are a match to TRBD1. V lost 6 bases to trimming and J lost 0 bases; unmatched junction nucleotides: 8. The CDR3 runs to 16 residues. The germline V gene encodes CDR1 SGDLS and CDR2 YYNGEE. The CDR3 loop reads CASTRRGTANTGELFF. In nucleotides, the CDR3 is TGTGCCAGCACCCGTAGGGGGACAGCGAACACCGGGGAGCTGTTTTTT.

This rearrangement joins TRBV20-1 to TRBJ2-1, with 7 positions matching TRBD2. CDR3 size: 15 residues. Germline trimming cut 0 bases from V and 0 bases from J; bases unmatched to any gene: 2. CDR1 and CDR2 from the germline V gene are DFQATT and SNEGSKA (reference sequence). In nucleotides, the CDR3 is TGCAGTGCTAGAGAAGGCGGGAGCTCCTACAATGAGCAGTTCTTC. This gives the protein CSAREGGSSYNEQFF.

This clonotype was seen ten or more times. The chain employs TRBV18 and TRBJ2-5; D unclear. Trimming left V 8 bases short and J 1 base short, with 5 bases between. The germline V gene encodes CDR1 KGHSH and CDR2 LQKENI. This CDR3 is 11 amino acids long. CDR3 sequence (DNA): TGTGCCAGCACGGGCCAAGAGACCCAGTACTTC. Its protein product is CASTGQETQYF.

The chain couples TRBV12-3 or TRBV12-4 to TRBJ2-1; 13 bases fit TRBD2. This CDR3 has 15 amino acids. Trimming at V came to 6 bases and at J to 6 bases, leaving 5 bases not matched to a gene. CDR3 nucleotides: TGTGCCAGCAGATACGGGACTAGCGGGGTCAATGAGCAGTTCTTC. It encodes CASRYGTSGVNEQFF.

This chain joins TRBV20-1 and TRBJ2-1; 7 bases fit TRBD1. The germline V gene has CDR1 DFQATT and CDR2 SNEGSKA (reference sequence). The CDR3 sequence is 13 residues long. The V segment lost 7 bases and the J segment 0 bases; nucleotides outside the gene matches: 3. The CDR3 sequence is CSVRDSSYNEQFF. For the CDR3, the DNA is TGCAGTGTCAGGGACAGCTCCTACAATGAGCAGTTCTTC.

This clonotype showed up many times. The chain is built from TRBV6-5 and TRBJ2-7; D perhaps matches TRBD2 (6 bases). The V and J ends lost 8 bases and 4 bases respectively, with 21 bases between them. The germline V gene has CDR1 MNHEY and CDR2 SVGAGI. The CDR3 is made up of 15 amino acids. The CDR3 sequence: CASRPGGVFLYEQYF. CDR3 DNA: TGTGCCAGCCGGCCCGGCGGGGTCTTTTTGTACGAGCAGTACTTC.

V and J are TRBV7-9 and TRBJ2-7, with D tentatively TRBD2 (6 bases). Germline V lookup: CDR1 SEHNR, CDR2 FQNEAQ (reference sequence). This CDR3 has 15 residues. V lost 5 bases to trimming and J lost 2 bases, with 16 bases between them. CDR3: CASSPSTGTPYEQYF. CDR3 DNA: TGTGCCAGCAGCCCCTCGACCGGGACTCCCTACGAGCAGTACTTC. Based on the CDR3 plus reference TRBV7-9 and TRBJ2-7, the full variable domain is DTGVSQNPRHKITKRGQNVTFRCDPISEHNRLYWYRQTLGQGPEFLTYFQNEAQLEKSRLLSDRFSAERPKGSFSTLEIQRTEQGDSAMYLCASSPSTGTPYEQYFGPGTRLTVT.

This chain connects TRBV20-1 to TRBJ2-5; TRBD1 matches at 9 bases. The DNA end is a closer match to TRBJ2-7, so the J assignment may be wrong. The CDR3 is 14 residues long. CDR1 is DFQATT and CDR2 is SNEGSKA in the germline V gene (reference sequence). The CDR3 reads CSARTGQGNYEQYF. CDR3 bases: TGCAGTGCTAGGACTGGACAGGGGAACTACGAGCAGTACTTC.

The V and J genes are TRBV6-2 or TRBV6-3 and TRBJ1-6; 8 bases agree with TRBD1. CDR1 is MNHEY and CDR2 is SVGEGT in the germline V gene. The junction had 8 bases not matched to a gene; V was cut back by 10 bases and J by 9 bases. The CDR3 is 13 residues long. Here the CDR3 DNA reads TGTGCCATTAACCGGGACAGGACTTCACCCCTCCACTTT. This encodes CAINRDRTSPLHF.

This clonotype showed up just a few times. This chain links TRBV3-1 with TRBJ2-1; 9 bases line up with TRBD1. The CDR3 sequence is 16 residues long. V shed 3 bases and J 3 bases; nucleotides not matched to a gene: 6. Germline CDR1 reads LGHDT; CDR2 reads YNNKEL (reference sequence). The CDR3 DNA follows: TGTGCCAGCAGCCATCCCGGACAGGGGAACTACAATGAGCAGTTCTTC. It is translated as CASSHPGQGNYNEQFF.